This T cell receptor (beta chain) was identified during a study of cytomegalovirus exposure and HLA in healthy donors. Notes on the study in general: TCR beta chain V- and J-gene trimming was linked, in a later analysis, to a missense variant in DCLRE1C. By a later analysis, the bulk of CMV-associated TCR beta chains appeared HLA-restricted. Later analysis suggested links between common viral pathogens and several top significant clusters.

Researchers ran the PCR with 60 Vbeta and 13 Jbeta primers. Some clones are missing from TCRdb's copy, which holds only in-frame ones; the method was immunoSEQ multiplex PCR. Among 150,000 to 200,000 clones listed, around 84% were seen once. Notes on this clone: Its antigen is still unknown.

Donors had nominal health at sampling but likely had unrecorded immune exposures. This receptor was taken from a man aged 18-30 years in good health and CMV-seronegative. The sequenced sample was PBMCs.

The CDR3 here is CASSLEGTASNQPQHF. DNA of the CDR3: TGTGCCAGCAGCCTGGAGGGGACAGCGAGCAATCAGCCCCAGCATTTT. The rearrangement links TRBV7-8 to TRBJ1-5, with TRBD1 matching 7 bases. Trimming at V came to 5 bases and at J to 1 base, leaving 8 bases not matched to a gene. Germline CDR1 SGHVS, CDR2 FQNEAQ. The CDR3 runs 16 residues.